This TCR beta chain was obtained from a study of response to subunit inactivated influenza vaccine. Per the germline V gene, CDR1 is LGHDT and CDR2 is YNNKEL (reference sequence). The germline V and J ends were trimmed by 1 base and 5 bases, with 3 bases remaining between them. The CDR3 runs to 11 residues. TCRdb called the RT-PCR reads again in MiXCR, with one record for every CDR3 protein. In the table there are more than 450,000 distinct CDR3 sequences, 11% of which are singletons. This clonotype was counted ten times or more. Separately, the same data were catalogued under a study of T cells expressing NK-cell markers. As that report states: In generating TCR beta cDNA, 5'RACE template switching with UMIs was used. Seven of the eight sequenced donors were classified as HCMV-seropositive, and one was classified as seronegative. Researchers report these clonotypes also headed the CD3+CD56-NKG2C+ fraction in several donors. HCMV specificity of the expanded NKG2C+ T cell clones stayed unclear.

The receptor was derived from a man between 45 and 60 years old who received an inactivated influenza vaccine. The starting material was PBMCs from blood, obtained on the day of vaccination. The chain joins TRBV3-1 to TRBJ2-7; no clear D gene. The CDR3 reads CASSQVDEQYF. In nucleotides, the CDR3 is TGTGCCAGCAGCCAAGTAGACGAGCAGTACTTC.